This T cell receptor beta chain was sequenced for a study of blood T cell repertoires in COVID-19. Using immunoSEQ multiplex PCR, the repertoire was profiled, and TCRdb retains in-frame clones only, with some absent. The table shows around 200,000 clones, with about 82% occurring only once. This CDR3 has 15 amino acids. Trimming cost V 0 bases and J 2 bases, with 10 bases left between them. Germline lookup yields CDR1 MGHRA and CDR2 YSYEKL. Sequencing was carried out using PBMCs or T cells enriched from blood (not recorded which). The genes are TRBV4-1 and TRBJ2-5, with a weak D call TRBD2 (6 bases). This TCR came from a man aged 40-49 years with acute COVID-19. The CDR3 spells CASSQDPGEQETQYF. In nucleotides, the CDR3 is TGCGCCAGCAGCCAAGATCCGGGAGAGCAAGAGACCCAGTACTTC.